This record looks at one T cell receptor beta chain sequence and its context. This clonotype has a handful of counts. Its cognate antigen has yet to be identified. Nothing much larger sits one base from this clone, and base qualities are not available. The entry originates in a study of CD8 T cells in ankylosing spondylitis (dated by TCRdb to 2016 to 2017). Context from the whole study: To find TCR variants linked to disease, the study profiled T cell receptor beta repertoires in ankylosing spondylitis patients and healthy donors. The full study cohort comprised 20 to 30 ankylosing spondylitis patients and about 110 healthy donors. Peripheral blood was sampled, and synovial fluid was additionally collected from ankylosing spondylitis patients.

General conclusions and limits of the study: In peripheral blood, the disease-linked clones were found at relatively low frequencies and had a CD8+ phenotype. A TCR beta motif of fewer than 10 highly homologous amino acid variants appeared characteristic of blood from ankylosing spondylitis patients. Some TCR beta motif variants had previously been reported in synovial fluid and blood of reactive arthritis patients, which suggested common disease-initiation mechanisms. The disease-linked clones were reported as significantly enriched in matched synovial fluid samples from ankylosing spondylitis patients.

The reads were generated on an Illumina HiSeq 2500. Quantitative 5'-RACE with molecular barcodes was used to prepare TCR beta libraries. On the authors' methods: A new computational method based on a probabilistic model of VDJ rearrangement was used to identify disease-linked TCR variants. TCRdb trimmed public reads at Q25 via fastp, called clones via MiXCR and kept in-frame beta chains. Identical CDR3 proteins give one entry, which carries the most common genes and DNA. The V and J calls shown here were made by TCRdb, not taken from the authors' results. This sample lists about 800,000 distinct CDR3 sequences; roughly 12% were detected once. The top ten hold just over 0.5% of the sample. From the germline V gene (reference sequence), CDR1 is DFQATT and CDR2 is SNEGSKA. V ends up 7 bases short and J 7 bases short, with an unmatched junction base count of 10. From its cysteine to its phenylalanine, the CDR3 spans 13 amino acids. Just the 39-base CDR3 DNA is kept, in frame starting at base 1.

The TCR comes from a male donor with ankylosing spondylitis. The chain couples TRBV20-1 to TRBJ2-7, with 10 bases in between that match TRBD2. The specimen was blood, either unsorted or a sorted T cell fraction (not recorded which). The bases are TGCAGTGTGTCGGCTAGCGGGAGTCAGGAGCAGTACTTC. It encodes CSVSASGSQEQYF.